Reported below is one T cell receptor (beta chain). This entry belongs to a study of blood T cell repertoires in COVID-19. V lost 0 bases to trimming and J lost 1 base, with 8 bases between them. The CDR3 loop spans 15 amino acids. Germline V gives CDR1 SGDLS, CDR2 YYNGEE. Source study methods: The authors estimated nucleated cell counts from reference gene primer amplification. Repertoires were generated with immunoSEQ multiplex PCR, while TCRdb's copy carries only in-frame clones and drops some. Clone size and the V and J calls come from that table; the DNA yielded D and trimming. The table records some 170,000 clones, 70% to 90% of them present only once. The study drew participants aged roughly 18 to 95 years from roughly 25 US areas.

The gene calls are TRBV9 and TRBJ1-3; D ambiguous. This clonotype was sampled from a man in his forties who had recovered from COVID-19. The specimen was PBMCs or T cells enriched from blood (not recorded which). CDR3 loop: CASSVAAGSGNTIYF. The CDR3 DNA is TGTGCCAGCAGCGTAGCTGCGGGGTCTGGAAACACCATATATTTT.